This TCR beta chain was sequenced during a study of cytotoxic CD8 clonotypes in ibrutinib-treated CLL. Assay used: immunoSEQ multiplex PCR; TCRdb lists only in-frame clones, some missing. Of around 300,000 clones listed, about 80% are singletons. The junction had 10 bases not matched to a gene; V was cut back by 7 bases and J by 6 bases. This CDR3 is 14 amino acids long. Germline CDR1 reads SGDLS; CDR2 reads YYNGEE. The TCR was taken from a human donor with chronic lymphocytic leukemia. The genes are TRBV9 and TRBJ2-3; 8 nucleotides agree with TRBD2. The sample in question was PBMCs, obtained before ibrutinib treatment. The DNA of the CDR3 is TGTGCCAGCGGGCCAGCGGGAGTAGAGGATACGCAGTATTTT. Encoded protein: CASGPAGVEDTQYF.